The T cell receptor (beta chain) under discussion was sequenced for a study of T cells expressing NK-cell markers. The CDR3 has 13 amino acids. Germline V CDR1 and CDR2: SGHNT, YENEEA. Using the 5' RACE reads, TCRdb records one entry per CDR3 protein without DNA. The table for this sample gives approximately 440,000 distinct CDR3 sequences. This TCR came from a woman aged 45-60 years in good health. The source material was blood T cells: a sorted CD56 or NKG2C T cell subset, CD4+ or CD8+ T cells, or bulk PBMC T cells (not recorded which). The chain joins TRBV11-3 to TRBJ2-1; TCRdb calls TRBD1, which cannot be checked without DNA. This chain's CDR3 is CASSPYWGQGQFF. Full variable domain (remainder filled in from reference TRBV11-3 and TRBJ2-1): EAGVVQSPRYKIIEKKQPVAFWCNPISGHNTLYWYLQNLGQGPELLIRYENEEAVDDSQLPKDRFSAERLKGVDSTLKIQPAELGDSAVYLCASSPYWGQGQFFGPGTRLTVL.